The T cell receptor (beta chain) under discussion was sequenced for a study of blood T cell repertoires in COVID-19. Study summary: COVID-19 samples, acute and convalescent, were from the United States, Italy and Spain. From T cells, B-cell-depleted T cells, or PBMCs came the material, which was cDNA or gDNA.

Under the authors' procedure: For nucleated cells, counts were estimated from reference gene primer amplification. TCRdb keeps only in-frame clones here, not all; method: immunoSEQ multiplex PCR. V and J calls and clone size are copied from that table; D and trimming were computed from the DNA. The table lists about 240,000 clones, just under 85% of them singletons. Germline CDR1 and CDR2: SGHRS and YFSETQ. J gave up 8 bases and V 4 bases, and 12 bases lay outside the gene matches. This CDR3 region has 16 residues. The genes are TRBV5-1 and TRBJ2-1; the match to TRBD2 covers 10 bases. Material: peripheral blood. This TCR came from a woman aged 80 or over with acute or convalescent COVID-19. CDR3 loop: CASSPQAGGPMYEQFF. The CDR3 DNA follows: TGCGCCAGCAGCCCCCAAGCGGGGGGGCCAATGTATGAGCAGTTCTTC.